This TCR beta chain comes out of a study of post-analysis software for immune sequencing data. Study at large: In terms of disease course, relapsing-remitting, secondary progressive and progressive-relapsing multiple sclerosis were included.

Points on this clonotype: The target antigen is unknown.

Findings and caveats of the study: TRBV5-6, TRBV5-1 and TRBV20-1 were among roughly 5 TRBV segments more frequent in patients than controls. Significantly lower normalized Chao1 diversity was found in patients with multiple sclerosis relative to controls.

CDR3 size: 14 residues. Per the germline V gene, CDR1 is SGHRS and CDR2 is YFSETQ. The J segment lost 4 bases and the V segment lost 4 bases, leaving 2 bases of the junction unmatched. Unique molecular identifiers were built into the TCR beta cDNA libraries. Via MiXCR, TCRdb re-called the PCR reads, giving one row per CDR3 protein. The data show about 680,000 distinct CDR3 sequences, 55% to 60% seen once. The chain joins TRBV5-1 to TRBJ2-3; TRBD1 matches at 11 bases. The sample consisted of blood. The source of this sequence is a girl aged 2-15 years with multiple sclerosis. CDR3 DNA: TGCGCCAGCAGCAGGACAGGGGGCGCAGATACGCAGTATTTT. Protein product: CASSRTGGADTQYF.